What follows describes a single T cell receptor beta chain. This clonotype was observed many times. Its antigen is currently not known. Base qualities are not recorded, but no much larger clone differs from it by a single base. The data originate from a study of CD8 T cells in ankylosing spondylitis (TCRdb year 2017). Regarding the research as a whole: The study profiled T cell receptor beta repertoires in healthy donors and ankylosing spondylitis patients to find disease-linked TCR variants. The full study cohort comprised around 23 ankylosing spondylitis patients and 110 or so healthy donors. Peripheral blood was sampled, and synovial fluid was additionally collected from ankylosing spondylitis patients.

The data were produced on an Illumina HiSeq 2500. Quantitative 5'-RACE with molecular barcodes was used to prepare TCR beta libraries. Regarding the original processing steps: A new computational method based on a probabilistic model of VDJ rearrangement was used to identify disease-linked TCR variants. TCRdb applied fastp at Q25 and MiXCR to the public reads, then kept only in-frame beta chains. Entries are consolidated by CDR3 protein sequence, retaining the most common genes and DNA. The V and J calls and clone size come from TCRdb's table, not from the authors' own analysis. Recorded for this sample are 35,000 to 50,000 distinct CDR3 sequences; approximately 10% of them occurred a single time. The top ten clones comprise 1.3% to 1.5% of the sample. Results the study describes overall, beyond this receptor: Blood from ankylosing spondylitis patients appeared to be characterized by a TCR beta motif composed of several highly homologous amino acid variants. In peripheral blood, the disease-linked clones were found at relatively low frequencies and had a CD8+ phenotype. Some of the motif variants had been reported before in the synovial fluid and blood of reactive arthritis patients, a finding that suggests common disease-initiation mechanisms. The disease-linked clones were reported as significantly enriched in matched synovial fluid samples from ankylosing spondylitis patients.

The germline V gene encodes CDR1 SQVTM and CDR2 ANQGSEA. Reading from cysteine to phenylalanine, the CDR3 counts 14 amino acids. Only CDR3 DNA is held: 42 bases, read in frame from base 1. The origin of this receptor is a male donor with ankylosing spondylitis or in good health (not recorded which). The sequencing sample was made of blood, either unsorted or a sorted T cell fraction (not recorded which). The chain is encoded by TRBV29-1 joined to TRBJ1-1; the D segment could be TRBD1, given 5 matching bases. The sequenced DNA: TGCGCTGCACACGGGGGGTGGGTGAACACTGAAGCTTTCTTT. This codes for CAAHGGWVNTEAFF.